This T cell receptor (beta chain) was retrieved from a study of T-cell memory formation after mild COVID-19. TCRdb passed the 5' RACE reads through MiXCR, listing each CDR3 protein once. Here the sample spans approximately 300,000 distinct CDR3 sequences, less than 20% being singletons. This clonotype turned up a few times. This receptor was identified in a man between 18 and 29 years old who had mild COVID-19 (a few samples of this study predate the infection). Cell type and time point are not known. Sequencing input: PBMCs or a T cell subset sorted from them (not recorded which).

The CDR3 coding sequence is TGTGCCAGCAGCCAGAGGGGCGGGGGACCCCGAGATACGCAGTATTTT. Its translation: CASSQRGGGPRDTQYF. The chain joins TRBV7-2 to TRBJ2-3, with TRBD2 matching over 7 bases. V trimming: 5 bases; J trimming: 5 bases; junction bases outside the gene matches: 13. CDR3 length: 16 amino acids. Germline V gene sequence: CDR1 SGHTA, CDR2 FQGNSA.